This TCR beta chain stems from a study of T cell responses to AZD1222 COVID-19 vaccine. Clones were sequenced by immunoSEQ multiplex PCR, and TCRdb holds only the in-frame ones, with some missing. The sample consists of roughly 110,000 clones, under 95% of them appearing once. This CDR3 comprises 13 residues. The germline gives CDR1 SNHLY, CDR2 FYNNEI. V shed 5 bases and J shed 4 bases, with 12 bases lying between them. The TCR was taken from an adult in good health. V gene TRBV2 combines with J gene TRBJ2-7; D remains ambiguous. This specimen consisted of peripheral blood, obtained on day 0 of AZD1222 vaccination. CDR3 coding DNA: TGTGCCAGCAGTCCAAAACATGGATACGAGCAGTACTTC. Amino acid sequence: CASSPKHGYEQYF.